This TCR beta chain was captured in a study of cytomegalovirus exposure and HLA in healthy donors. The wider study: Inside one of the first data releases sat around 77 million unique TCRs taken from HLA-typed donors.

A multiplex PCR was run with 60 Vbeta primers and 13 Jbeta primers. Produced via immunoSEQ multiplex PCR; TCRdb's table is partial and in-frame only. The sample has some 130,000 clones; roughly 79% are singletons. This clone was detected only a few times. Per germline, CDR1 MGHRA and CDR2 YSYEKL. CDR3 length equals 15 residues. The germline V and J ends were trimmed by 2 bases and 0 bases, with 11 bases remaining between them. What was sequenced was PBMCs. The TCR originated in a young man in good health and CMV-seronegative. The V gene is TRBV4-1, the J gene TRBJ2-7, with unresolved D. The CDR3 spells CASSQSAGLSYEQYF. The CDR3 DNA follows: TGCGCCAGCAGCCAATCCGCAGGCCTCTCCTACGAGCAGTACTTC.